A single sample is the source of the 23 T cell receptor beta chains below, sequenced in a study of T-cell reconstitution after alpha-beta-depleted transplantation in children. It was with unique molecular identifiers that the TCRbeta library was prepared. In TCRdb, the PCR reads were re-called with MiXCR into one record per CDR3 protein. The sample has about 610,000 distinct CDR3 sequences; about 10% are singletons. Sequences were derived from PBMCs from the stem cell graft donor, sampled from the stem cell graft. The receptors stem from a human donor who donated a stem cell graft to a child with acute myeloid leukemia.

This clonotype was counted a few times. The chain's CDR3 is CASRTGGLRETQYF. CDR3 nucleotides: TGCGCCAGCAGGACAGGGGGGTTGAGAGAGACCCAGTACTTC. The chain combines TRBV5-1 with TRBJ2-5; TRBD1 matches at 9 bases. The CDR3 runs 14 residues. Trimming took 5 bases from V and 4 from J; bases not matched to a gene: 6. Germline V gene data show CDR1 as SGHRS and CDR2 as YFSETQ. The full variable domain, rest sourced from reference TRBV5-1 and TRBJ2-5, is KAGVTQTPRYLIKTRGQQVTLSCSPISGHRSVSWYQQTPGQGLQFLFEYFSETQRNKGNFPGRFSGRQFSNSRSEMNVSTLELGDSALYLCASRTGGLRETQYFGPGTRLLVL.

The chain has TRBV20-1 and TRBJ1-4; no firm D call. V was clipped by 1 base and J by 8 bases, with 17 bases between them. In germline, CDR1 is DFQATT, CDR2 SNEGSKA (reference sequence). CDR3 size: 15 residues. Written as DNA, the CDR3 is TGCAGTGCTAGAGGGAGGTCCGGGCCCAGGGAAAAACTGTTTTTT. This encodes CSARGRSGPREKLFF.

Only a few counts were recorded for this clonotype. This chain links TRBV19 with TRBJ1-5; D remains ambiguous. The CDR3 spans 16 residues. Germline values: CDR1 LNHDA, CDR2 SQIVND (reference sequence). The V end lost 1 base, the J end lost 7 bases, and 17 bases lay between the germline ends. The DNA for the CDR3 is TGTGCCAGTAGTATAGCCCTGGGCACCCCGGGGCAGCCCCAGCATTTT. This codes for CASSIALGTPGQPQHF. The full variable domain, its missing parts supplied by reference TRBV19 and TRBJ1-5, is DGGITQSPKYLFRKEGQNVTLSCEQNLNHDAMYWYRQDPGQGLRLIYYSQIVNDFQKGDIAEGYSVSREKKESFPLTVTSAQKNPTAFYLCASSIALGTPGQPQHFGDGTRLSIL.

This clonotype was observed at least ten times. The V gene is TRBV7-9, the J gene TRBJ1-4; possible D gene TRBD1, 5 bases. V lost 4 bases, J lost 4 bases, and 16 bases lay in between. The length of the CDR3 is 16 residues. Looked up from germline, CDR1 is SEHNR and CDR2 is FQNEAQ (reference sequence). The CDR3 DNA is TGTGCCAGCAGCTCGGGACGGAAAACCAGTAATGAAAAACTGTTTTTT. Protein product: CASSSGRKTSNEKLFF. The whole variable domain, remainder taken from reference TRBV7-9 and TRBJ1-4, is DTGVSQNPRHKITKRGQNVTFRCDPISEHNRLYWYRQTLGQGPEFLTYFQNEAQLEKSRLLSDRFSAERPKGSFSTLEIQRTEQGDSAMYLCASSSGRKTSNEKLFFGSGTQLSVL.

This sequence joins TRBV5-1 and TRBJ1-6; D is possibly TRBD1 (5 bases). Between the trimmed V and J ends, which lost 8 bases and 5 bases, there was a span of 17 bases. The germline V gene encodes CDR1 SGHRS and CDR2 YFSETQ. This CDR3 is built from 15 residues. In DNA form, the CDR3 reads TGCGCCAGTAGGCCGGGGCTTACGGATAATTCACCCCTCCACTTT. Protein: CASRPGLTDNSPLHF.

The chain uses TRBV4-3 and TRBJ2-7; D might be TRBD2 (7 bases). The V gene's germline CDR1 is LGHNA and CDR2 YSLEER. Trimming shortened V by 0 bases and J by 3 bases, and 12 bases separated the two germline ends. The CDR3 sequence is 15 residues long. Here the CDR3 reads CASSQEKGGGYEQYF. DNA for the CDR3: TGCGCCAGCAGCCAAGAAAAGGGGGGGGGCTACGAGCAGTACTTC.

The chain has TRBV7-6 and TRBJ1-2, with unresolved D. The CDR3 covers 14 residues. V lost 2 bases and J lost 7, with 14 bases in between. Germline V gene data show CDR1 as SGHVS and CDR2 as FNYEAQ. CDR3 amino acids: CASSLHSDSRGYTF. Written as DNA, the CDR3 is TGTGCCAGCAGCTTACATTCGGACTCACGTGGCTACACCTTC. The complete variable domain, with remaining parts taken from reference TRBV7-6 and TRBJ1-2, reads GAGVSQSPRYKVTKRGQDVALRCDPISGHVSLYWYRQALGQGPEFLTYFNYEAQQDKSGLPNDRFSAERPEGSISTLTIQRTEQRDSAMYRCASSLHSDSRGYTFGSGTRLTVV.

The V call is TRBV20-1, the J call TRBJ1-1, with D perhaps TRBD1 (5 bases). CDR3 size: 14 residues. Germline loops: CDR1 DFQATT, CDR2 SNEGSKA (reference sequence). Trimming cost V 1 base and J 4 bases, with 13 bases left between them. CDR3 region: CSARAGRVGTEAFF. DNA of the CDR3: TGCAGTGCTAGAGCGGGCAGGGTAGGCACTGAAGCTTTCTTT.

Only a few counts were recorded for this clonotype. This sequence joins TRBV5-1 and TRBJ2-3; 8 nucleotides line up with TRBD2. V trimming: 4 bases; J trimming: 5 bases; junction bases outside the gene matches: 6. The CDR3 is made up of 14 amino acids. CDR1 SGHRS and CDR2 YFSETQ come from the germline V gene. As DNA, the CDR3 is TGCGCCAGCAGCGCGGGAGGCGCGGTAGATACGCAGTATTTT. Its translation: CASSAGGAVDTQYF.

This clonotype was found a few times. V and J are TRBV6-2 or TRBV6-3 and TRBJ1-5; perhaps TRBD1 as D (6 bases). The germline V gene has CDR1 MNHEY and CDR2 SVGEGT. CDR3 length: 14 amino acids. The ends were cut back, 5 bases at V and 5 bases at J, with 13 bases in the middle. This CDR3 is CASSGTYDHQPQHF. CDR3 DNA: TGTGCCAGCAGTGGGACATATGATCATCAGCCCCAGCATTTT.

This clonotype turned up a few times. V is TRBV7-3 and J is TRBJ2-7; tentatively, D is TRBD1 (6 bases). CDR1 and CDR2 from the germline V gene are SGHTA and FQGTGA. The germline V and J ends were trimmed by 0 bases and 0 bases, with 9 bases remaining between them. CDR3 length equals 15 residues. In DNA form, the CDR3 reads TGTGCCAGCAGCTTAACGCCGACAGGCTCCTACGAGCAGTACTTC. Residues: CASSLTPTGSYEQYF.

This clonotype was counted ten times or more. The chain couples TRBV15 to TRBJ2-3; 10 bases match TRBD2. J was trimmed by 2 bases and V by 2 bases; bases with no gene match: 1. CDR1 is LNHNV and CDR2 is YYDKDF in the germline V gene (reference sequence). The CDR3 is made up of 15 amino acids. In DNA form, the CDR3 reads TGTGCCACCAGCAGACTAGCGGGGGCCACAGATACGCAGTATTTT. This translates into CATSRLAGATDTQYF.

The chain employs TRBV10-3 and TRBJ1-3; 9 nucleotides align to TRBD1. Losses at the gene ends were 6 bases for V and 0 bases for J; bases not matched to a gene: 12. The CDR3 is 18 amino acids. Germline V gene lookup returns CDR1 ENHRY and CDR2 SYGVKD. The CDR3 sequence: CAISRTGVAALSGNTIYF. The CDR3 DNA is TGTGCCATCAGCCGGACAGGGGTCGCGGCTCTCTCTGGAAACACCATATATTTT.

This clonotype has more than one count but fewer than ten. V gene TRBV11-2 combines with J gene TRBJ2-3; TRBD2 agrees at 13 bases. The V segment lost 0 bases and the J segment 2 bases; nucleotides outside the gene matches: 14. Germline V gene sequence: CDR1 SGHAT, CDR2 FQNNGV. The CDR3 totals 21 residues. CDR3 amino acids: CASSLDYPTSGRLVFTDTQYF. CDR3 in DNA: TGTGCCAGCAGCTTAGATTACCCGACTAGCGGGAGGTTGGTTTTCACAGATACGCAGTATTTT.

At least ten counts were recorded for this clonotype. The CDR3 reads CASSALAGGPVEQFF. The CDR3 nucleotides are TGTGCCAGCAGTGCCCTAGCGGGAGGGCCAGTTGAGCAGTTCTTC. This rearrangement joins TRBV6-4 to TRBJ2-1; 12 bases fit TRBD2. The CDR3 is 15 amino acids. Germline V gives CDR1 MRHNA, CDR2 SNTAGT. V shed 4 bases, J shed 9 bases, and the junction held 7 bases outside the gene matches.

The chain employs TRBV4-1 and TRBJ2-7; TRBD2 aligns across 13 bases. CDR1 and CDR2 from the germline V gene are MGHRA and YSYEKL. The CDR3 has 21 residues. V gave up 0 bases and J gave up 0 bases; unmatched junction bases: 14. CDR3 nucleotide sequence: TGCGCCAGCAGCCAAGACCTTAAGACTAGCGGGGGGAGAGGTTCCTCCTACGAGCAGTACTTC. Amino acids: CASSQDLKTSGGRGSSYEQYF.

In this sample, this clonotype turned up a few times. V gene TRBV20-1 combines with J gene TRBJ2-5; 7 nucleotides line up with TRBD2. Trimming took 3 bases from V and 1 from J; bases not matched to a gene: 2. CDR3 size: 13 residues. The germline V gene encodes CDR1 DFQATT and CDR2 SNEGSKA (reference sequence). DNA of the CDR3: TGCAGTGCTAGCCCGGGGGGCCAAGAGACCCAGTACTTC. This gives the protein CSASPGGQETQYF.

This clonotype appeared once. A read error may produce the germline difference seen at one junction end. The chain recombines TRBV7-3 with TRBJ2-2, with D perhaps TRBD1 or TRBD2 (7 bases each). Germline V gives CDR1 SGHTA, CDR2 FQGTGA. This CDR3 comprises 17 residues. The CDR3 sequence: CASSSTLGGTAPGGLFF. CDR3 DNA sequence: TGTGCCAGCAGCTCCACCCTGGGGGGGACGGCACCAGGGGGGCTGTTTTTT.

This chain connects TRBV4-3 to TRBJ1-2; D unresolved. There are 16 residues in the CDR3. Between the trimmed V and J ends, which lost 4 bases and 3 bases, there was a span of 18 bases. The germline gives CDR1 LGHNA, CDR2 YSLEER. CDR3 loop: CASSPTRAFKYYGYTF. CDR3 sequence (DNA): TGCGCCAGCAGCCCCACGAGGGCATTCAAATACTATGGCTACACCTTC.

This clonotype came up many times. This chain connects TRBV28 to TRBJ1-1, with D maybe TRBD1 (6 bases). The V and J ends lost 9 bases and 1 base respectively, with 15 bases between them. CDR1 and CDR2 from the germline V gene are MDHEN and SYDVKM. The length of the CDR3 is 14 residues. The CDR3 sequence: CASGLGAANTEAFF. CDR3 nucleotide sequence: TGTGCCAGTGGGCTGGGGGCTGCGAACACTGAAGCTTTCTTT. Variable domain in full (rest from reference TRBV28 and TRBJ1-1): DVKVTQSSRYLVKRTGEKVFLECVQDMDHENMFWYRQDPGLGLRLIYFSYDVKMKEKGDIPEGYSVSREKKERFSLILESASTNQTSMYLCASGLGAANTEAFFGQGTRLTVV.

This chain connects TRBV11-2 to TRBJ2-3; possibly TRBD1 or TRBD2 for D (5 bases each). CDR3 length equals 19 residues. CDR1 and CDR2 from the germline V gene are SGHAT and FQNNGV. V lost 5 bases and J 6 bases, leaving 30 bases between the germline ends. In nucleotides, the CDR3 is TGTGCCAGCAGCCTTACCACGGAGATGGGGGTCAGGACCTCCGATACGCAGTATTTT. This codes for CASSLTTEMGVRTSDTQYF.

This clonotype was seen many times. The chain combines TRBV30 with TRBJ2-7, with TRBD2 as a possible D gene (6 bases). Trimming pared 5 bases from V and 3 bases from J, leaving 17 bases between. The CDR3 extends over 14 amino acids. The germline gives CDR1 GTSNPN, CDR2 SVGIG (reference sequence). The CDR3 loop is CAWRRLDSNYEQYF. The CDR3 region has the DNA TGTGCCTGGCGAAGACTAGATAGTAACTACGAGCAGTACTTC. Full variable domain (missing parts from reference TRBV30 and TRBJ2-7): SQTIHQWPATLVQPVGSPLSLECTVEGTSNPNLYWYRQAAGRGLQLLFYSVGIGQISSEVPQNLSASRPQDRQFILSSKKLLLSDSGFYLCAWRRLDSNYEQYFGPGTRLTVT.

The table lists this clonotype with many counts. The chain carries TRBV30 and TRBJ2-1, with 12 bases lining up with TRBD2. Germline V gene lookup returns CDR1 GTSNPN and CDR2 SVGIG (reference sequence). The CDR3 covers 15 residues. V lost 1 base to trimming and J lost 5 bases; unmatched junction nucleotides: 3. CDR3 coding DNA: TGTGCCTGGAGTGGACTAGCGGGAGCTAACAATGAGCAGTTCTTC. Translation: CAWSGLAGANNEQFF.